This T cell receptor (beta chain) was sequenced for a study of vaccination and CD4 T cells after COVID-19. Concerning this clonotype: Its antigen is undetermined.

Treatment specified: 10-day PBMC culture with coronavirus spike peptide pools or control peptides (ViraFEST assay). Positivity by PCR occurred from March to December 2020, a period that predated US Alpha, Beta and Delta variants. V lost 5 bases, J lost 0 bases, and 23 bases lay in between. From germline, CDR1 is MNHEY and CDR2 SVGEGT. This CDR3 contains 19 residues. Oncomine TCR Beta short-read sequencing was applied to DNA from cultured CD4+ T cells. TCRdb reprocessed the PCR reads via MiXCR and lists one record per CDR3 protein. The table shows over 15,000 distinct CDR3 sequences, with 55% to 85% occurring only once.

The sample comprised CD4+ T cells from blood, cultured in vitro. This chain links TRBV6-2 or TRBV6-3 with TRBJ1-5; D is possibly TRBD1 (6 bases). The receptor was isolated from a human donor who had recovered from COVID-19. Written as DNA, the CDR3 is TGTGCCAGCAGTGTACAGGGAGGCCTCAGGGGATATAGCAATCAGCCCCAGCATTTT. Translating it yields CASSVQGGLRGYSNQPQHF.